This T cell receptor (beta chain) was observed in a study of beta chain features in type 1 diabetes. Using CD45RO/CCR7/CD25/CD127/CD95/CD27, CD4+ naive, central memory, regulatory and stem cell-like memory cells were sorted. The authors reverse transcribed all of the isolated RNA, so sequencing captured expressed TCRB transcripts. About 3.57 million reads, on average, came from each naive, central memory and regulatory T cell sample. Measured with immunoSEQ multiplex PCR; TCRdb has only the in-frame clones, and not every one. The table lists 200,000 to 300,000 clones, about 71% of them singletons. The ends lost 8 bases at V and 5 bases at J; junction bases unmatched: 10. Per the germline V gene, CDR1 is SQVTM and CDR2 is ANQGSEA. This CDR3 is 14 amino acids long.

The sequenced sample was naive CD4+ T cells from blood. The rearrangement uses TRBV29-1 and TRBJ2-1; 9 bases are shared with TRBD2. The TCR was taken from a man under 40 in good health. CDR3 loop: CSFKAGGIDNEQFF. The DNA for the CDR3 is TGCAGCTTCAAAGCGGGGGGCATCGACAATGAGCAGTTCTTC.